Listed below are T cell receptor beta chains from one sample, sequenced in a study of T cell repertoires in cytomegalovirus infection. One entry per CDR3 protein results from TCRdb running MiXCR on the reads. The sample comprises about 360,000 distinct CDR3 sequences, 18% of which are singletons, and 7.5% to 9% rests with the top ten. The sequenced material came from PBMCs. The receptors shown here come from a human donor in good health (CMV status not recorded). Some clones in this sample may be carry-over from other donors' samples. Each CDR3 is given with its conserved first and last residue. The D gene is left open where the match is weak. Only some rows state a clone size, as once, few, many or a class for expanded clones.

CDR3 protein | CDR3 DNA | J gene | clone size | CDR3 length | V gene | D gene
CASSFTGTDVETQYF | TGTGCCAGCAGCTTCACCGGGACTGACGTCGAGACCCAGTACTTC | TRBJ2-5 | many | 15 | TRBV7-2 | NA
CASSLTGTGLGYGYTF | TGTGCCAGCAGCTTGACCGGGACAGGGCTGGGTTATGGCTACACCTTC | TRBJ1-2 | many | 16 | TRBV7-2 | TRBD1
CASSWGGGGRNTEAFF | TGTGCCAGCAGCTGGGGGGGGGGGGGGCGGAACACTGAAGCTTTCTTT | TRBJ1-1 | once | 16 | TRBV7-6 | NA
CSACQGVKETQYF | TGCAGTGCTTGCCAGGGGGTGAAAGAGACCCAGTACTTC | TRBJ2-5 | few | 13 | TRBV20-1 | TRBD1
CASSPPPAEAFF | TGTGCCAGCAGCCCCCCCCCGGCTGAAGCTTTCTTT | TRBJ1-1 | few | 12 | TRBV11-2 | NA
CASSDSIPTGGNTIYF | TGTGCCAGCAGTGACTCGATTCCGACAGGAGGAAACACCATATATTTT | TRBJ1-3 | NA | 16 | TRBV6-4 | NA
CAIRDSRDQWTQYF | TGTGCCATCAGAGACTCCCGGGACCAATGGACCCAGTACTTC | TRBJ2-5 | NA | 14 | TRBV10-3 | NA
CSVEMSGGPEDTQYF | TGCAGCGTGGAGATGTCAGGGGGTCCGGAAGATACGCAGTATTTT | TRBJ2-3 | NA | 15 | TRBV29-1 | TRBD1
CSVEDNEQFF | TGCAGCGTTGAGGACAATGAGCAGTTCTTC | TRBJ2-1 | NA | 10 | TRBV29-1 | NA
CASSQDRSAADYGYTF | TGCGCCAGCAGCCAAGATAGATCGGCAGCGGACTATGGCTACACCTTC | TRBJ1-2 | NA | 16 | TRBV4-3 | NA
CASSSDRGPDQPQHF | TGTGCCAGCAGCTCGGACAGGGGTCCGGATCAGCCCCAGCATTTT | TRBJ1-5 | many | 15 | TRBV7-6 | TRBD1
CASRERLAGGTSFF | TGTGCCAGCAGAGAAAGACTAGCGGGGGGGACTTCGTTCTTC | TRBJ2-1 | many | 14 | TRBV7-9 | TRBD2
CASSEAGDYGYTF | TGTGCCAGCAGTGAAGCGGGGGACTATGGCTACACCTTC | TRBJ1-2 | NA | 13 | TRBV6-1 | NA
CASSLARSRANEQFF | TGTGCCAGCAGCTTAGCTAGATCCAGGGCGAATGAGCAGTTCTTC | TRBJ2-1 | few | 15 | TRBV7-9 | NA
CASSFTASDSYEQYF | TGTGCCAGCAGCTTTACTGCATCGGACAGTTACGAGCAGTACTTC | TRBJ2-7 | many | 15 | TRBV7-2 | NA
CAISEFLSYGYTF | TGTGCCATCAGTGAGTTCCTCTCCTATGGCTACACCTTC | TRBJ1-2 | many | 13 | TRBV10-3 | NA
CASSPLTGSFADTQYF | TGTGCCAGCAGTCCTCTGACCGGGAGTTTTGCAGATACGCAGTATTTT | TRBJ2-3 | few | 16 | TRBV7-4 | NA
CASLGDGGTEAFF | TGTGCTAGTTTGGGGGACGGGGGCACTGAAGCTTTCTTT | TRBJ1-1 | few | 13 | TRBV28 | NA
CASSLVGTHNTGELFF | TGTGCCAGCAGCTTAGTCGGGACTCATAACACCGGGGAGCTGTTTTTT | TRBJ2-2 | many | 16 | TRBV7-2 | NA
CASSPSKMVLAVSTDTQYF | TGTGCCAGCTCACCATCAAAAATGGTTCTGGCGGTGAGCACAGATACGCAGTATTTT | TRBJ2-3 | NA | 19 | TRBV18 | NA
CASSWVGQGDNEQFF | TGTGCCAGCAGTTGGGTAGGACAGGGAGACAATGAGCAGTTCTTC | TRBJ2-1 | few | 15 | TRBV6-2/TRBV6-3 | TRBD1
CASSLSGGGAVTQYF | TGTGCCAGCAGCTTGTCTGGCGGGGGGGCGGTGACCCAGTACTTC | TRBJ2-5 | few | 15 | TRBV5-4 | TRBD2
CSAREGGTGGNTEAFF | TGCAGTGCTAGAGAGGGAGGGACCGGGGGGAACACTGAAGCTTTCTTT | TRBJ1-1 | many | 16 | TRBV20-1 | NA
CASSLAGLGRNEQFF | TGTGCCAGCAGTCTCGCGGGCCTTGGAAGGAATGAGCAGTTCTTC | TRBJ2-1 | few | 15 | TRBV27 | NA